This passage covers 16 T cell receptor beta chains from one sample sequenced in a study of OX40 agonist ivuxolimab in advanced cancers. Generated by immunoSEQ multiplex PCR, the TCRdb table keeps only in-frame clones and is missing some. The table shows tens of thousands of clones, with roughly nine tenths occurring only once. This material consisted of CD4+ or CD8+ T cells sorted from blood, taken in a trial of the OX40 agonist ivuxolimab. Every receptor here comes from an adult with an advanced solid tumor such as melanoma, head and neck, liver or kidney cancer.

The chain recombines TRBV7-3 with TRBJ2-1; either TRBD1 or TRBD2 may fit D (5 bases each). Trimming shortened V by 0 bases and J by 9 bases, and 15 bases separated the two germline ends. The CDR3 sequence is 15 residues long. Per the germline V gene, CDR1 is SGHTA and CDR2 is FQGTGA. As DNA, the CDR3 is TGTGCCAGCAGCTTAACGAGGGGCCATTTAAGTGAGCAGTTCTTC. Residues: CASSLTRGHLSEQFF.

The rearrangement links TRBV5-1 to TRBJ1-1; D not resolved. V gave up 6 bases and J gave up 0 bases, with 12 bases separating them. Looked up from germline, CDR1 is SGHRS and CDR2 is YFSETQ. The CDR3 spans 14 residues. The CDR3 reads CASTPTDLNTEAFF. The CDR3 nucleotides are TGCGCCAGCACCCCAACGGACCTGAACACTGAAGCTTTCTTT. Filled out from reference TRBV5-1 and TRBJ1-1, the complete variable domain reads KAGVTQTPRYLIKTRGQQVTLSCSPISGHRSVSWYQQTPGQGLQFLFEYFSETQRNKGNFPGRFSGRQFSNSRSEMNVSTLELGDSALYLCASTPTDLNTEAFFGQGTRLTVV.

This sequence joins TRBV11-2 and TRBJ2-1; 8 nucleotides agree with TRBD2. Germline V gives CDR1 SGHAT, CDR2 FQNNGV. The CDR3 runs to 15 residues. V lost 5 bases to trimming and J lost 2 bases; unmatched junction nucleotides: 5. CDR3 DNA: TGTGCCAGCAGCCCCGGGGGGGATACCTACAATGAGCAGTTCTTC. Protein sequence: CASSPGGDTYNEQFF.

This clone was recorded only once. The rearrangement uses TRBV6-1 and TRBJ2-7; D is unresolved. Trimming took 6 bases from V and 3 from J, leaving 3 bases between them. Per the germline V gene, CDR1 is MNHNS and CDR2 is SASEGT. CDR3 length: 10 residues. CDR3 in amino acids: CASRDYEQYF. CDR3 DNA sequence: TGTGCCAGCAGGGACTACGAGCAGTACTTC.

The chain is built from TRBV10-3 and TRBJ2-3; D is unclear. There are 13 residues in the CDR3. The germline V gene has CDR1 ENHRY and CDR2 SYGVKD. Trimming shortened V by 10 bases and J by 0 bases, and 11 bases separated the two germline ends. In DNA, the CDR3 is TGTGCCACCCAGTCTGTAAGCACAGATACGCAGTATTTT. Translation gives CATQSVSTDTQYF.

The V call is TRBV7-8, the J call TRBJ2-3; D is unclear. This CDR3 spans 14 amino acids. The germline gives CDR1 SGHVS, CDR2 FQNEAQ. V lost 3 bases, J lost 4 bases, and 11 bases lay in between. The CDR3 DNA follows: TGTGCCAGCAGCTTCTTAAATGGCGCAGATACGCAGTATTTT. Translated, it gives CASSFLNGADTQYF.

The CDR3 DNA is TGTGCCAGCAGCCCCGGGACTAGGGAACAAGAGACCCAGTACTTC. Residues: CASSPGTREQETQYF. The chain employs TRBV7-9 and TRBJ2-5, with 8 bases fitting TRBD2. V shed 5 bases, J shed 2 bases, and the junction held 7 bases outside the gene matches. Germline V gene sequence: CDR1 SEHNR, CDR2 FQNEAQ (reference sequence). This CDR3 spans 15 amino acids.

The V and J genes are TRBV6-5 and TRBJ2-1, with D possibly TRBD2 on 6 matching bases. This CDR3 is 16 amino acids long. Germline V lookup: CDR1 MNHEY, CDR2 SVGAGI. V was trimmed by 1 base and J by 10 bases, leaving 20 bases between them. The CDR3 region is CASSYFPDGRKGEQFF. The DNA for the CDR3 is TGTGCCAGCAGTTACTTCCCCGATGGGAGGAAGGGGGAGCAGTTCTTC.

DNA for the CDR3: TGTGCCAGCAGTTTACGACGAGCGGAGGGGATGGAAAAACTGTTTTTT. It translates to CASSLRRAEGMEKLFF. The chain combines TRBV27 with TRBJ1-4, with D perhaps matching TRBD1 (5 bases). The germline gives CDR1 MNHEY, CDR2 SMNVEV (reference sequence). The CDR3 sequence is 16 residues long. Trimming shortened V by 2 bases and J by 8 bases, and 18 bases separated the two germline ends.

V and J are TRBV6-6 and TRBJ2-1, with a tentative D call TRBD1 (6 bases). CDR3 size: 16 residues. Per the germline V gene, CDR1 is MNHNY and CDR2 is SVGAGI (reference sequence). Trimming shortened V by 0 bases and J by 0 bases, and 9 bases separated the two germline ends. DNA for the CDR3: TGTGCCAGCAGTTACTCGGCAGGGGACTCCTACAATGAGCAGTTCTTC. This gives the protein CASSYSAGDSYNEQFF.

The V gene is TRBV28, the J gene TRBJ2-7; D ambiguous. Trimming removed 3 bases at V and 1 base at J, with 7 bases between. The length of the CDR3 is 13 residues. CDR1 and CDR2 (germline): MDHEN, SYDVKM. Here the CDR3 DNA reads TGTGCCAGCAGTTTGACAAGGTCCTACGAGCAGTACTTC. Translated, it gives CASSLTRSYEQYF.

V gene TRBV28 combines with J gene TRBJ1-1; no clear D. The ends were cut back, 7 bases at V and 10 bases at J, with 28 bases in the middle. CDR3 length: 16 residues. Germline V gives CDR1 MDHEN, CDR2 SYDVKM. CDR3: CASTNPQGGPLGRAFF. CDR3 sequence (DNA): TGTGCCAGCACCAACCCCCAAGGAGGGCCCCTCGGTAGAGCTTTCTTT.

V usage is TRBV5-1 and J usage is TRBJ1-2, with no clear D. This CDR3 is 12 amino acids long. Germline V lookup: CDR1 SGHRS, CDR2 YFSETQ. Trimming shortened V by 0 bases and J by 6 bases, and 6 bases separated the two germline ends. This CDR3 is CASSLDGHGYTF. Here the CDR3 DNA reads TGCGCCAGCAGCTTGGACGGACATGGCTACACCTTC.

The chain employs TRBV11-3 and TRBJ2-1, with D maybe TRBD1 (5 bases). The V gene's germline CDR1 is SGHNT and CDR2 YENEEA. The CDR3 consists of 15 residues. Trimming stripped 5 bases from V and 6 bases from J, with 17 bases between. Here the CDR3 DNA reads TGTGCCAGCAGCCCAGGGTTTGGAGTAGGCAATGAGCAGTTCTTC. It translates to CASSPGFGVGNEQFF.

The chain has TRBV5-6 and TRBJ1-1; the D gene is possibly TRBD1 (5 bases). The CDR3 is made up of 12 amino acids. V shed 2 bases and J shed 6 bases, with 8 bases lying between them. The germline V gene has CDR1 SGHDT and CDR2 YYEEEE. CDR3 bases: TGTGCCAGCAGCTTAGGGGAGGCTGAAGCTTTCTTT. Translation gives CASSLGEAEAFF.

The rearrangement links TRBV19 to TRBJ1-2; TRBD1 aligns across 8 bases. CDR3 size: 14 residues. J lost 2 bases, V lost 5 bases, and 4 bases had no gene match. The V gene's germline CDR1 is LNHDA and CDR2 SQIVND (reference sequence). CDR3 residues: CASSPGQGNYGYTF. DNA for the CDR3: TGTGCCAGTAGTCCCGGACAGGGAAACTATGGCTACACCTTC.